This entry lists 32 T cell receptor beta chains sequenced from one sample in a study of PD-1 blockade in mismatch repair-deficient tumors (dated by TCRdb to 2017 to 2019). Library construction relied on the immunoSEQ multiplex PCR assay. TCRdb stores this immuneACCESS table with in-frame sequences only. Part of the clones is absent; in the studies checked, under half of the shortfall reflects unresolved V genes, and no reason is known for the rest. Here the sample has some 40,000 clones; around four fifths occur a single time. The top ten constitute around 1% of the sample. Here the sequenced sample was PBMCs, taken roughly 40 weeks after starting pembrolizumab. The source is an adult with mismatch repair-deficient cancer.

This chain connects TRBV5-1 to TRBJ1-1; D remains unclear. The ends were cut back, 0 bases at V and 1 base at J, with 4 bases in the middle. This CDR3 has 13 amino acids. In germline, CDR1 is SGHRS, CDR2 YFSETQ. The CDR3, as DNA: TGCGCCAGCAGCTTGGGCGGGAACACTGAAGCTTTCTTT. Amino acid sequence: CASSLGGNTEAFF.

The V call is TRBV19, the J call TRBJ1-1; the D gene is possibly TRBD1 (6 bases). CDR3 length: 13 amino acids. Germline loops: CDR1 LNHDA, CDR2 SQIVND (reference sequence). V was shortened by 2 bases and J by 5 bases, with 9 bases between the two germline ends. The CDR3: CASSINRETEAFF. In DNA form, the CDR3 reads TGTGCCAGTAGTATAAACAGGGAAACTGAAGCTTTCTTT.

The rearrangement links TRBV7-8 to TRBJ2-2; D gene ambiguous. V lost 3 bases and J 5 bases, leaving 10 bases between the germline ends. Germline V gene data show CDR1 as SGHVS and CDR2 as FQNEAQ. The CDR3 loop spans 14 amino acids. The CDR3 region is CASSFFQETGELFF. CDR3 nucleotides: TGTGCCAGCAGCTTCTTCCAGGAAACCGGGGAGCTGTTTTTT.

The chain recombines TRBV29-1 with TRBJ1-4; D is perhaps TRBD1 (6 bases). CDR1 and CDR2 (germline): SQVTM, ANQGSEA. This CDR3 spans 12 amino acids. V was trimmed by 4 bases and J by 5 bases, leaving 8 bases between them. This CDR3 is CSVADRNEKLFF. DNA for the CDR3: TGCAGCGTTGCGGACAGAAATGAAAAACTGTTTTTT.

This chain links TRBV28 with TRBJ1-3; the D is unclear. The CDR3 is 14 amino acids. The V end lost 5 bases, the J end lost 0 bases, and 8 bases lay between the germline ends. CDR1 MDHEN and CDR2 SYDVKM come from the germline V gene. CDR3 residues: CASSRDFSGNTIYF. Here the CDR3 DNA reads TGTGCCAGCAGTCGGGATTTCTCTGGAAACACCATATATTTT.

In this sample, this clone turned up a few times. This chain links TRBV4-1 with TRBJ2-7; D remains ambiguous. The length of the CDR3 is 13 residues. The V gene's germline CDR1 is MGHRA and CDR2 YSYEKL. Trimming removed 0 bases from V and 3 bases from J, with 6 bases in between. CDR3: CASSQDRLYEQYF. In nucleotides, the CDR3 is TGCGCCAGCAGCCAAGACAGGCTCTACGAGCAGTACTTC.

The chain links TRBV19 to TRBJ2-1, with 9 bases matching TRBD2. The CDR3 totals 15 residues. With 3 bases clipped from V and 0 bases from J, the junction kept 0 bases outside the gene matches. CDR1 is LNHDA, CDR2 SQIVND, per germline (reference sequence). The CDR3 is CASSISGSSYNEQFF. CDR3 coding DNA: TGTGCCAGTAGTATTAGCGGGAGCTCCTACAATGAGCAGTTCTTC.

The chain links TRBV7-9 to TRBJ1-4, with D possibly matching TRBD1 (5 bases). The CDR3 covers 13 residues. Germline V gene data show CDR1 as SEHNR and CDR2 as FQNEAQ (reference sequence). Trimming stripped 6 bases from V and 8 bases from J, with 13 bases between. CDR3 sequence (DNA): TGTGCCAGCAGATACGGACATGGCGAAAAACTGTTTTTT. Residues: CASRYGHGEKLFF.

This chain links TRBV28 with TRBJ2-7; TRBD1 agrees at 9 bases. The CDR3 is made up of 15 amino acids. The V segment lost 6 bases and the J segment 4 bases; nucleotides outside the gene matches: 10. Germline CDR1 is MDHEN and CDR2 is SYDVKM. The CDR3 protein is CASSLTGTGIYEQYF. In DNA, the CDR3 is TGTGCCAGCAGCTTAACCGGGACAGGGATTTACGAGCAGTACTTC.

Turning to this clone: Sequence at one end of the junction differs from germline and may be a read error. The V gene is TRBV7-7, the J gene TRBJ1-1; 7 bases are a match to TRBD1. Germline V gene sequence: CDR1 SSHAT, CDR2 FNYEAQ (reference sequence). The length of the CDR3 is 19 residues. CDR3 sequence: CASSLPYRDSFIRNTEAFF. In DNA, the CDR3 is TGTGCTAGCAGCTTACCCTATAGGGACAGCTTTATACGGAACACTGAAGCTTTCTTT.

J is TRBJ2-4 and V is TRBV28; 9 positions match TRBD2. The germline V gene encodes CDR1 MDHEN and CDR2 SYDVKM. The trim removed 7 bases at V and 4 bases at J, leaving 17 bases unmatched. This CDR3 comprises 18 residues. CDR3 sequence: CASTMAMGSGSYKNIQYF. The CDR3, as DNA: TGTGCCAGCACTATGGCGATGGGTAGCGGGAGCTATAAAAACATTCAGTACTTC.

J is TRBJ2-1 and V is TRBV5-1, with D perhaps TRBD2 (6 bases). Germline V gene lookup returns CDR1 SGHRS and CDR2 YFSETQ. CDR3 length: 15 residues. With 0 bases removed from V and 5 bases from J, the gap between germline ends came to 12 bases. CDR3 loop: CASSLGDLPNNEQFF. Here the CDR3 DNA reads TGCGCCAGCAGCTTGGGGGACTTGCCGAACAATGAGCAGTTCTTC.

The rearrangement uses TRBV19 and TRBJ2-2; the D is unclear. CDR1 is LNHDA, CDR2 SQIVND, per germline (reference sequence). This CDR3 has 11 amino acids. Trimming stripped 7 bases from V and 2 bases from J, with 2 bases between. The CDR3 is CASTNTGELFF. DNA for the CDR3: TGTGCCAGTACAAACACCGGGGAGCTGTTTTTT.

The chain uses TRBV6-1 and TRBJ2-1; D is perhaps TRBD2 (6 bases). The germline V and J ends were trimmed by 2 bases and 1 base, with 15 bases remaining between them. Germline CDR1 MNHNS, CDR2 SASEGT. The CDR3 sequence is 17 residues long. DNA for the CDR3: TGTGCCAGCAGTGAAATTAGGCGGGACGCGTCCTACAATGAGCAGTTCTTC. Translating it yields CASSEIRRDASYNEQFF.

The chain links TRBV2 to TRBJ1-1; possible D gene TRBD1, 5 bases. Germline V gene data show CDR1 as SNHLY and CDR2 as FYNNEI. V was trimmed by 3 bases and J by 3 bases, leaving 11 bases between them. The CDR3 covers 14 residues. The CDR3, as DNA: TGTGCCAGCAGTGATCGGCAGGGTTACACTGAAGCTTTCTTT. This gives the protein CASSDRQGYTEAFF.

This chain connects TRBV4-1 to TRBJ2-2; D perhaps matches TRBD2 (6 bases). V lost 4 bases and J 1 base, leaving 16 bases between the germline ends. The CDR3 contains 17 residues. CDR1 is MGHRA, CDR2 YSYEKL, per germline. CDR3 loop: CASSRRDSLRNTGELFF. The CDR3 DNA reads TGCGCCAGCAGCCGGAGGGACTCCCTGAGGAACACCGGGGAGCTGTTTTTT.

This chain links TRBV7-2 with TRBJ2-7, with 9 bases lining up with TRBD2. Unmatched junction bases numbered 1, after V lost 3 bases and J lost 1 base. The CDR3 is 14 residues long. Germline assignment: CDR1 SGHTA and CDR2 FQGNSA. The CDR3, as DNA: TGTGCCAGCAGCTTTGCGGGAGGGTCCTACGAGCAGTACTTC. Translation gives CASSFAGGSYEQYF.

The V and J genes are TRBV7-9 and TRBJ2-3; 14 bases map to TRBD2. Germline V gene data show CDR1 as SEHNR and CDR2 as FQNEAQ (reference sequence). V shed 5 bases, J shed 0 bases, and the junction held 4 bases outside the gene matches. The CDR3 covers 17 residues. CDR3 nucleotide sequence: TGTGCCAGCAGCCAGGGACTAGCGGGAGCCAGCACAGATACGCAGTATTTT. This translates into CASSQGLAGASTDTQYF.

This chain uses TRBV5-1 with TRBJ2-5; weak D call: TRBD1 (5 bases). V gave up 3 bases and J gave up 1 base, with 10 bases separating them. Germline CDR1 is SGHRS and CDR2 is YFSETQ. The CDR3 is made up of 14 amino acids. CDR3 DNA sequence: TGCGCCAGCAGCTCACAGGTGCTCCAAGAGACCCAGTACTTC. This translates into CASSSQVLQETQYF.

The chain joins TRBV11-3 to TRBJ2-1; tentative D call: TRBD2 (5 bases). Germline V gene lookup returns CDR1 SGHNT and CDR2 YENEEA. The ends were cut back, 2 bases at V and 6 bases at J, with 14 bases in the middle. This CDR3 contains 15 residues. Here the CDR3 DNA reads TGTGCCAGCAGCTTAAGGCTAGCTAGAACCAATGAGCAGTTCTTC. This encodes CASSLRLARTNEQFF.

V is TRBV9 and J is TRBJ2-7, with TRBD2 matching 10 bases. The CDR3 is 15 amino acids. The V gene's germline CDR1 is SGDLS and CDR2 YYNGEE. J lost 2 bases, V lost 0 bases, and 2 bases had no gene match. CDR3 bases: TGTGCCAGCAGCGTAGGGCTAGCGGGGGCCTACGAGCAGTACTTC. Residues: CASSVGLAGAYEQYF.

J is TRBJ2-3 and V is TRBV2; 8 bases fit TRBD2. The CDR3 is 16 amino acids. J lost 2 bases, V lost 6 bases, and 10 bases had no gene match. From germline, CDR1 is SNHLY and CDR2 FYNNEI. The CDR3, as DNA: TGTGCCAGCAGGGAAATAGCGGGGTTGGTCACAGATACGCAGTATTTT. Residues: CASREIAGLVTDTQYF. Supplemented by reference TRBV2 and TRBJ2-3, the full variable domain reads EPEVTQTPSHQVTQMGQEVILRCVPISNHLYFYWYRQILGQKVEFLVSFYNNEISEKSEIFDDQFSVERPDGSNFTLKIRSTKLEDSAMYFCASREIAGLVTDTQYFGPGTRLTVL.

This clone was counted a single time. The chain uses TRBV27 and TRBJ2-7; 9 bases agree with TRBD1. The V gene's germline CDR1 is MNHEY and CDR2 SMNVEV (reference sequence). The CDR3 is 16 amino acids. Germline trimming cut 5 bases from V and 0 bases from J; bases unmatched to any gene: 8. The CDR3 loop is CASSPGTGQASYEQYF. CDR3 bases: TGTGCCAGCAGTCCCGGGACAGGGCAAGCCTCCTACGAGCAGTACTTC.

The gene calls are TRBV6-5 and TRBJ1-6, with D uncertain. Germline V gene sequence: CDR1 MNHEY, CDR2 SVGAGI. CDR3 length: 14 amino acids. V was trimmed by 5 bases and J by 7 bases, leaving 12 bases between them. The CDR3 bases are TGTGCCAGCAGTCAAGGACTGGGGAATTCACCCCTCCACTTT. Translation: CASSQGLGNSPLHF.

V usage is TRBV18 and J usage is TRBJ1-1; D possibly corresponds to TRBD1 (5 bases). Germline V CDR1 and CDR2: KGHSH, LQKENI. Trimming left V 5 bases short and J 3 bases short, with 19 bases between. The CDR3 is 16 residues long. The CDR3 bases are TGTGCCAGCTCAGGGACGGGGCCACCGGGGGACACTGAAGCTTTCTTT. Encoded protein: CASSGTGPPGDTEAFF. Looking up the rest from reference TRBV18 and TRBJ1-1 gives the full variable domain: NAGVMQNPRHLVRRRGQEARLRCSPMKGHSHVYWYRQLPEEGLKFMVYLQKENIIDESGMPKERFSAEFPKEGPSILRIQQVVRGDSAAYFCASSGTGPPGDTEAFFGQGTRLTVV.

DNA of the CDR3: TGTGCCAGCAGCCAAATCGGGACACTCGCAGATACGCAGTATTTT. This gives the protein CASSQIGTLADTQYF. The chain uses TRBV14 and TRBJ2-3; weak D call: TRBD1 (6 bases). V shed 2 bases and J shed 4 bases, with 13 bases lying between them. Per germline, CDR1 SGHDN and CDR2 FVKESK. The CDR3 is 15 residues long.

This rearrangement joins TRBV30 to TRBJ1-6, with 11 positions matching TRBD1. V trimming: 5 bases; J trimming: 5 bases; junction bases outside the gene matches: 14. In germline, CDR1 is GTSNPN, CDR2 SVGIG (reference sequence). This CDR3 spans 18 amino acids. CDR3 coding DNA: TGTGCCTGGCAAGTATCCGGGACAGGGGGACACAATAATTCACCCCTCCACTTT. Translated: CAWQVSGTGGHNNSPLHF.

V is TRBV7-9 and J is TRBJ2-5; D gene ambiguous. Germline assignment: CDR1 SEHNR and CDR2 FQNEAQ (reference sequence). V lost 5 bases and J 3 bases, leaving 10 bases between the germline ends. This CDR3 spans 13 amino acids. The CDR3 DNA reads as TGTGCCAGCAGCCTTCCTATAGAAGAGACCCAGTACTTC. Protein sequence: CASSLPIEETQYF. Looking up the rest from reference TRBV7-9 and TRBJ2-5 gives the full variable domain: DTGVSQNPRHKITKRGQNVTFRCDPISEHNRLYWYRQTLGQGPEFLTYFQNEAQLEKSRLLSDRFSAERPKGSFSTLEIQRTEQGDSAMYLCASSLPIEETQYFGPGTRLLVL.

The chain couples TRBV5-1 to TRBJ1-1, with a tentative D call TRBD1 (6 bases). This CDR3 spans 15 amino acids. Germline V CDR1 and CDR2: SGHRS, YFSETQ. The V and J ends lost 0 bases and 3 bases respectively, with 12 bases between them. The DNA for the CDR3 is TGCGCCAGCAGCTTGGTCGTGGGGGCAGACACTGAAGCTTTCTTT. It is translated as CASSLVVGADTEAFF.

The gene calls are TRBV28 and TRBJ1-2; 7 bases line up with TRBD1. This CDR3 is built from 14 residues. Germline values: CDR1 MDHEN, CDR2 SYDVKM. With 6 bases clipped from V and 3 bases from J, the junction kept 7 bases outside the gene matches. CDR3 amino acids: CASRPGQAYYGYTF. DNA of the CDR3: TGTGCCAGCAGACCAGGACAGGCATACTATGGCTACACCTTC.

This chain links TRBV5-4 with TRBJ1-2, with D maybe TRBD1 (5 bases). The CDR3 is 17 residues long. CDR1 is SGHNT and CDR2 is YYREEE in the germline V gene (reference sequence). The germline V and J ends were trimmed by 0 bases and 3 bases, with 18 bases remaining between them. The CDR3, as DNA: TGTGCCAGCAGCTTGGAGGCAGGGTTGACGGATGACTATGGCTACACCTTC. Its protein product is CASSLEAGLTDDYGYTF.

This chain connects TRBV11-3 to TRBJ1-1; D unclear. CDR3 size: 13 residues. Germline loops: CDR1 SGHNT, CDR2 YENEEA. The V end was cut by 7 bases, the J end by 6 bases, with 15 bases between. The DNA for the CDR3 is TGTGCCAGCAAAAATCCGGGAATGGCTGAAGCTTTCTTT. Its translation is CASKNPGMAEAFF.